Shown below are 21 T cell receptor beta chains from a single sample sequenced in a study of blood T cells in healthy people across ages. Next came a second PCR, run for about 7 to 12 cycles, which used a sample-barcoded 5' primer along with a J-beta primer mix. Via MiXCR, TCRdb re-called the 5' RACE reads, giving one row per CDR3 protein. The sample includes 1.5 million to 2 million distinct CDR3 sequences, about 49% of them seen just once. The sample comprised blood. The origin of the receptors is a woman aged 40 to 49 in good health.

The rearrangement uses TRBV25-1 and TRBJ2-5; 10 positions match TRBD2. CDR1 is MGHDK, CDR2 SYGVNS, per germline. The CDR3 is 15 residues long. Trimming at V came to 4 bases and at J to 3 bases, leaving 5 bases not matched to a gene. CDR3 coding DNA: TGTGCCAGCAGTGGGGGACTAGCGAGAGAAGAGACCCAGTACTTC. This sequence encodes CASSGGLAREETQYF.

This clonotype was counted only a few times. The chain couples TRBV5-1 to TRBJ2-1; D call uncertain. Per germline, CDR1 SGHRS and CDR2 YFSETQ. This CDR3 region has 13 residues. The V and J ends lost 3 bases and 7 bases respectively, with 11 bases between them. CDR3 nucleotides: TGCGCCAGCAGCTGGGAAGGGTGGAATGAGCAGTTCTTC. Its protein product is CASSWEGWNEQFF. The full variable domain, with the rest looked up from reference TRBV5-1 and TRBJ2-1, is KAGVTQTPRYLIKTRGQQVTLSCSPISGHRSVSWYQQTPGQGLQFLFEYFSETQRNKGNFPGRFSGRQFSNSRSEMNVSTLELGDSALYLCASSWEGWNEQFFGPGTRLTVL.

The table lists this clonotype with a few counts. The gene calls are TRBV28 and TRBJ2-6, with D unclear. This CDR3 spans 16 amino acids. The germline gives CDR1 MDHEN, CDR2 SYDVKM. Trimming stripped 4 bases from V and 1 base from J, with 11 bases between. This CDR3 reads CASSSVAGSGANVLTF. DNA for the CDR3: TGTGCCAGCAGTTCAGTGGCCGGATCTGGGGCCAACGTCCTGACTTTC.

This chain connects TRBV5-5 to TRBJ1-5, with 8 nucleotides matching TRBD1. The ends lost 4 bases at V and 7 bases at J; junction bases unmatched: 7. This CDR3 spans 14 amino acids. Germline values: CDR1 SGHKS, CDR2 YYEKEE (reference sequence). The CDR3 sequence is CASSRTGLGQPQHF. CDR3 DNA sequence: TGTGCCAGCAGCCGGACAGGGCTCGGGCAGCCCCAGCATTTT.

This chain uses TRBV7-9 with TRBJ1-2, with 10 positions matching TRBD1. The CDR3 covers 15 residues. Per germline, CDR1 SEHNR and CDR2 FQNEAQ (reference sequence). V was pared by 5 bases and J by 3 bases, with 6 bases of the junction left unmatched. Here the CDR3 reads CASSGRQGADYGYTF. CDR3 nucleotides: TGTGCCAGCAGCGGGCGACAGGGGGCCGACTATGGCTACACCTTC.

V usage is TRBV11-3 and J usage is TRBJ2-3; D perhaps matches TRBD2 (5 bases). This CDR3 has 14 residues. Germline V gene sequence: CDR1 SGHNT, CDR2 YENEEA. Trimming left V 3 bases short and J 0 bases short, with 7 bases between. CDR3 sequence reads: CASSFGMSTDTQYF. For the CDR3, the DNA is TGTGCCAGCAGCTTCGGGATGAGCACAGATACGCAGTATTTT.

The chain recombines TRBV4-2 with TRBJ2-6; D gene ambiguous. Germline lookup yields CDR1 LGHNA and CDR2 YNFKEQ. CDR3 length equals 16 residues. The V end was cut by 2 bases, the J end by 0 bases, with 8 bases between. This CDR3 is CASSQWSNSGANVLTF. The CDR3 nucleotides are TGTGCCAGCAGCCAATGGAGCAACTCTGGGGCCAACGTCCTGACTTTC.

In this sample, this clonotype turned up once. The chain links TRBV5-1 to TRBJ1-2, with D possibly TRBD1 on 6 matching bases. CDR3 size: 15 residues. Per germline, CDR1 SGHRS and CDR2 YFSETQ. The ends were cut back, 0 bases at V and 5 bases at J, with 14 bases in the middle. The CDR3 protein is CASSLASGAGYGYTF. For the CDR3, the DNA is TGCGCCAGCAGCTTGGCCTCAGGGGCTGGATATGGCTACACCTTC.

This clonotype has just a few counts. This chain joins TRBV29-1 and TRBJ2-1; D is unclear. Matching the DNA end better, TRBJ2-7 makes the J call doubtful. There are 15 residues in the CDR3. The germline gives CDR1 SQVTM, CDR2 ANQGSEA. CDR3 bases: TGCAGCGTTGACCAGACTTCCACGCCCTACAATGAGCAGTACTTC. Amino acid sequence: CSVDQTSTPYNEQYF.

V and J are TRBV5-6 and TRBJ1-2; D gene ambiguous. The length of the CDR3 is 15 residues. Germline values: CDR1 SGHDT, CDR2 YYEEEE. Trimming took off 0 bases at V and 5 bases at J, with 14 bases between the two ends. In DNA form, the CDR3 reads TGTGCCAGCAGCTTGGGGCAGCACACCTCATATGGCTACACCTTC. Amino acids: CASSLGQHTSYGYTF.

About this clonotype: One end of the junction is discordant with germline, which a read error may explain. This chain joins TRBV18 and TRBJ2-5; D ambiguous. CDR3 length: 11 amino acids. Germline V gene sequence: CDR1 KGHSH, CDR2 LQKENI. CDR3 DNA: TGTGCCAACTCACCGAAAGAGACCCAGTACTTC. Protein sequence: CANSPKETQYF.

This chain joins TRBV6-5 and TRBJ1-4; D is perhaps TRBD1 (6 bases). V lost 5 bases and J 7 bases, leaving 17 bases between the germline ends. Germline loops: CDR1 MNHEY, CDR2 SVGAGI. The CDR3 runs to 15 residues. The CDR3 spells CASSNDGGHGEKLFF. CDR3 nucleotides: TGTGCCAGCAGTAACGACGGGGGGCATGGTGAAAAACTGTTTTTT.

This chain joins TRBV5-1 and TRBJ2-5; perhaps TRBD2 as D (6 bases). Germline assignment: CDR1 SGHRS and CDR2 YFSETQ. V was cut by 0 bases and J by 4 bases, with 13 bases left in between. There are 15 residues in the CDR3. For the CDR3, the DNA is TGCGCCAGCAGCTTGGGGGACTCCGGGGGAGAGACCCAGTACTTC. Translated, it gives CASSLGDSGGETQYF.

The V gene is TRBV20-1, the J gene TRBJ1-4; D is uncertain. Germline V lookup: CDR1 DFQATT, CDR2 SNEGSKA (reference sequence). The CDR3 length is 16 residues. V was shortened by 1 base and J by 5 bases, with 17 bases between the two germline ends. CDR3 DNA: TGCAGTGCTAGAGGCAGTCCGGGAATTCAAAATGAAAAACTGTTTTTT. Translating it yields CSARGSPGIQNEKLFF.

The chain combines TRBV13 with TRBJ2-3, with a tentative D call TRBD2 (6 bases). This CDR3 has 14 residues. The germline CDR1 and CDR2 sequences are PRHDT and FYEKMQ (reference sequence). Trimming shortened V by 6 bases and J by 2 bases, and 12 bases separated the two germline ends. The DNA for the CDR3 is TGTGCCAGCAGGGTCGGGGGATTCACAGATACGCAGTATTTT. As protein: CASRVGGFTDTQYF.

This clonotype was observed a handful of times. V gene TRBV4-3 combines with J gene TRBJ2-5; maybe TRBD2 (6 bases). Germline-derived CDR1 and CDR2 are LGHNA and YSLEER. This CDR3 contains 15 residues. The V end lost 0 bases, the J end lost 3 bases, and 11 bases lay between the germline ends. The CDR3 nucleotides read TGCGCCAGCAGCCAAGAATATCGGAGGGAAGAGACCCAGTACTTC. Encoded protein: CASSQEYRREETQYF.

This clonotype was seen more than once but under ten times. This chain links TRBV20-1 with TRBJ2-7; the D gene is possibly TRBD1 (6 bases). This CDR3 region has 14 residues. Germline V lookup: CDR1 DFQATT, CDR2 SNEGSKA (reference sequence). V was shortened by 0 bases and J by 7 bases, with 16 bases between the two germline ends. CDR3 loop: CSARDTGPVREQYF. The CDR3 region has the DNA TGCAGTGCTAGAGATACAGGGCCCGTTCGGGAGCAGTACTTC.

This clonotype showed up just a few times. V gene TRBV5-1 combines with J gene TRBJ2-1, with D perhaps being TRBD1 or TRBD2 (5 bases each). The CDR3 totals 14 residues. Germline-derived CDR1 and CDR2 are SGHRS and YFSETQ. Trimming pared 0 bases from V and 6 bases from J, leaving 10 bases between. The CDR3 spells CASSLEDGGNEQFF. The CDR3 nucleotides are TGCGCCAGCAGCTTGGAGGATGGGGGCAATGAGCAGTTCTTC.

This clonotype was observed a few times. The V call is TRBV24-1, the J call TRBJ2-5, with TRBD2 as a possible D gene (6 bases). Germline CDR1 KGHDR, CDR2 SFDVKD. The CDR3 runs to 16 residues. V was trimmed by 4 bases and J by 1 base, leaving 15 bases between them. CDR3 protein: CATSDWGGASQETQYF. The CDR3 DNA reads TGTGCCACCAGTGACTGGGGAGGAGCGAGCCAAGAGACCCAGTACTTC.

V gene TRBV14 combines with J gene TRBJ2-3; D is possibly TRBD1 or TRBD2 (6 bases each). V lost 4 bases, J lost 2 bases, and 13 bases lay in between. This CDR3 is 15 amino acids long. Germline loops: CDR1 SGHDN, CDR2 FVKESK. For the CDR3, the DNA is TGTGCCAGCAGCCTCTCGGGGGCATTCACAGATACGCAGTATTTT. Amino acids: CASSLSGAFTDTQYF.

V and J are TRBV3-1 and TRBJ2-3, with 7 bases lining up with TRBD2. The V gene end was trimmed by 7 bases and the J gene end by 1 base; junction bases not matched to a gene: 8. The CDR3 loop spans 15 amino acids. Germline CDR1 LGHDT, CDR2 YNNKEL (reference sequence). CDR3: CASKPMAGGTDTQYF. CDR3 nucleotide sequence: TGTGCCAGCAAGCCAATGGCGGGGGGCACAGATACGCAGTATTTT.